This TCR beta chain was recorded in a study of radiotherapy plus CTLA-4 blockade in lung cancer. About the research overall: There were objective responses in over 15% of patients, and more than 30% had disease control.

Germline V gene data show CDR1 as MNHEY and CDR2 as SVGAGI. J gave up 8 bases and V 5 bases, and 4 bases lay outside the gene matches. The CDR3 covers 14 residues. Measured with immunoSEQ multiplex PCR; TCRdb has only the in-frame clones, and not every one. The sample shows 75,000 to 80,000 clones, about 88% of them seen only once. As for this clone: No antigen is known for it.

Study findings and constraints: After radiotherapy and ipilimumab, tumor-derived clones expanded in peripheral blood. Response, reportedly, was best predicted by interferon-beta along with early blood T cell clone dynamics.

The source is a human donor with non-small cell lung cancer who had stable disease on radiotherapy plus ipilimumab. The sample here was peripheral blood, taken from a patient treated with radiotherapy plus ipilimumab. The genes are TRBV6-5 and TRBJ2-2; 11 positions match TRBD1. The CDR3 bases are TGTGCCAGCAGTGGGGACAGGGGGTGGGGGGAGCTGTTTTTT. Amino acids: CASSGDRGWGELFF.